One sample yielded the 16 T cell receptor beta chains listed below, sequenced in a study of cytomegalovirus exposure and HLA in healthy donors. Both 60 Vbeta primers and 13 Jbeta primers went into the PCR. TCRdb's copy holds only in-frame clones and misses some; the assay was immunoSEQ multiplex PCR. The sample shows 150,000 to 200,000 clones, around 80% of them seen only once. Sequenced input: PBMCs. The receptors here all came from a woman aged 45 to 65 in good health and CMV-seronegative.

The chain couples TRBV27 to TRBJ1-4; TRBD1 matches at 7 bases. The ends lost 3 bases at V and 8 bases at J; junction bases unmatched: 6. The CDR3 extends over 14 amino acids. Per the germline V gene, CDR1 is MNHEY and CDR2 is SMNVEV (reference sequence). CDR3: CASSLTGFGEKLFF. The CDR3 DNA sequence: TGTGCCAGCAGTTTGACAGGGTTCGGGGAAAAACTGTTTTTT. Full variable domain (outside the CDR3, taken from reference TRBV27 and TRBJ1-4): EAQVTQNPRYLITVTGKKLTVTCSQNMNHEYMSWYRQDPGLGLRQIYYSMNVEVTDKGDVPEGYKVSRKEKRNFPLILESPSPNQTSLYFCASSLTGFGEKLFFGSGTQLSVL.

The V and J genes are TRBV9 and TRBJ1-1; 7 bases agree with TRBD1. Trimming cost V 2 bases and J 3 bases; bases outside gene matches: 1. From germline, CDR1 is SGDLS and CDR2 YYNGEE. The CDR3 has 13 amino acids. Here the CDR3 DNA reads TGTGCCAGCAGCGTGGACAGGTACACTGAAGCTTTCTTT. This translates into CASSVDRYTEAFF.

The table lists this clone with a count of one. Within the sample, other DNA sequences also encode this same CDR3. This chain connects TRBV5-1 to TRBJ2-5; D perhaps matches TRBD1 (5 bases). This CDR3 is 14 amino acids long. Trimming left V 0 bases short and J 3 bases short, with 9 bases between. Germline CDR1 is SGHRS and CDR2 is YFSETQ. CDR3 region: CASSLAGREETQYF. The CDR3 DNA follows: TGCGCCAGCAGCTTGGCCGGCAGGGAAGAGACCCAGTACTTC.

This rearrangement joins TRBV5-1 to TRBJ2-7; D is uncertain. This CDR3 is built from 14 residues. Germline-derived CDR1 and CDR2 are SGHRS and YFSETQ. V dropped 6 bases and J dropped 3 bases, with 16 bases sitting between them. DNA for the CDR3: TGCGCCAGCAATGAGCTAGGCGAGAACTACGAGCAGTACTTC. Translating gives CASNELGENYEQYF.

For this clone: Other DNA sequences in this specimen translate into the identical CDR3. The rearrangement joins TRBV27 to TRBJ1-2; D is uncertain. V was trimmed by 4 bases and J by 0 bases, leaving 6 bases between them. Germline V gene lookup returns CDR1 MNHEY and CDR2 SMNVEV (reference sequence). The CDR3 is made up of 13 amino acids. CDR3 DNA: TGTGCCAGCAGTTCGAGAGCTAACTATGGCTACACCTTC. This encodes CASSSRANYGYTF.

This chain joins TRBV28 and TRBJ1-2; D gene uncertain. The CDR3 spans 12 residues. Trimming removed 6 bases from V and 9 bases from J, with 14 bases in between. CDR1 is MDHEN, CDR2 SYDVKM, per germline. In nucleotides, the CDR3 is TGTGCCAGCAGCACTCAAGGGAGTCGCTACACCTTC. Its protein is CASSTQGSRYTF.

The chain uses TRBV5-1 and TRBJ2-1; a weak D match, TRBD1 (6 bases). Trimming pared 5 bases from V and 5 bases from J, leaving 11 bases between. Germline loops: CDR1 SGHRS, CDR2 YFSETQ. The CDR3 sequence is 13 residues long. The CDR3 nucleotides are TGCGCCAGCAGACCCGGACAGCACAATGAGCAGTTCTTC. It is translated as CASRPGQHNEQFF.

V is TRBV7-9 and J is TRBJ2-2, with 14 bases that match TRBD2. The germline V gene encodes CDR1 SEHNR and CDR2 FQNEAQ (reference sequence). CDR3 length: 16 amino acids. The V segment lost 5 bases and the J segment 5 bases; nucleotides outside the gene matches: 4. Here the CDR3 reads CASSPGLAGETGELFF. The CDR3 DNA reads TGTGCCAGCAGCCCGGGACTAGCGGGGGAAACCGGGGAGCTGTTTTTT.

This clone was picked up one time. At one of its ends the junction is not consistent with the germline gene, which may arise from a read error. V and J are TRBV5-1 and TRBJ2-6; 13 nucleotides align to TRBD2. The CDR3 is 20 residues long. Germline loops: CDR1 SGHRS, CDR2 YFSETQ. CDR3 sequence: CASSLRLAGGTSSGANGLTF. CDR3 nucleotide sequence: TGCGCCAGCAGCCTAAGACTAGCGGGGGGCACCTCCTCTGGGGCCAACGGCCTGACTTTC.

The chain has TRBV18 and TRBJ2-3; no clear D. The CDR3 totals 15 residues. Germline V gene lookup returns CDR1 KGHSH and CDR2 LQKENI. V lost 0 bases to trimming and J lost 1 base, with 8 bases between them. CDR3 amino acids: CASSPPSRGTDTQYF. The CDR3 DNA is TGTGCCAGCTCACCACCTTCCCGAGGCACAGATACGCAGTATTTT.

The sample holds a few counts of this clone. V gene TRBV27 combines with J gene TRBJ1-5; D unresolved. CDR1 and CDR2 (germline): MNHEY, SMNVEV (reference sequence). With 6 bases removed from V and 7 bases from J, the gap between germline ends came to 13 bases. The CDR3 runs 13 residues. The CDR3: CASSPGTRQPQHF. The CDR3 coding sequence is TGTGCCAGCAGCCCAGGAACCCGGCAGCCCCAGCATTTT.

The chain has TRBV30 and TRBJ1-4; possible D gene TRBD1, 6 bases. This CDR3 spans 17 amino acids. V was trimmed by 5 bases and J by 2 bases, leaving 21 bases between them. CDR1 is GTSNPN, CDR2 SVGIG, per germline (reference sequence). The CDR3 bases are TGTGCCTGGGGCAGGGGAACCCGGGTTCAGACTAATGAAAAACTGTTTTTT. Translated, it gives CAWGRGTRVQTNEKLFF.

The rearrangement uses TRBV28 and TRBJ2-3, with 10 bases identical to TRBD1. V dropped 4 bases and J dropped 2; count of bases not matched to a gene: 6. Germline V CDR1 and CDR2: MDHEN, SYDVKM. The CDR3 length is 16 residues. The CDR3: CASSSQTGGATDTQYF. CDR3 bases: TGTGCCAGCAGTTCTCAGACAGGGGGCGCCACAGATACGCAGTATTTT.

The gene calls are TRBV5-1 and TRBJ2-3; TRBD1 aligns across 9 bases. Trimming took 4 bases from V and 1 from J; bases not matched to a gene: 7. Germline V gives CDR1 SGHRS, CDR2 YFSETQ. This CDR3 spans 16 amino acids. CDR3 nucleotide sequence: TGCGCCAGCAGCCTAGGGACAGGGTCGGGCACAGATACGCAGTATTTT. Translated, it gives CASSLGTGSGTDTQYF.

The rearrangement uses TRBV5-6 and TRBJ2-7, with 9 bases matching TRBD2. The ends lost 1 base at V and 2 bases at J; junction bases unmatched: 4. Germline V CDR1 and CDR2: SGHDT, YYEEEE. The CDR3 contains 15 residues. The CDR3 DNA sequence: TGTGCCAGCAGCTTGCCTAGCGGGATGACCTACGAGCAGTACTTC. This codes for CASSLPSGMTYEQYF.

The J gene is TRBJ2-4, the V gene TRBV7-9; TRBD1 matches 12 bases. Germline V gene lookup returns CDR1 SEHNR and CDR2 FQNEAQ (reference sequence). The CDR3 is made up of 15 amino acids. The ends lost 3 bases at V and 8 bases at J; junction bases unmatched: 5. The CDR3 DNA sequence: TGTGCCAGCAGCTTCGGGACAGGGGGCCTGGACATTCAGTACTTC. It is translated as CASSFGTGGLDIQYF.